The 22 T cell receptor beta chains below were found in one sample sequenced in a study of blood T cell repertoires in COVID-19. The repertoire was sequenced with immunoSEQ multiplex PCR; TCRdb's copy has only in-frame clones and lacks some. The sample gives about 97,000 clones, approximately 84% of which show up once; 8.5% to 10% is in the top ten. The sequenced sample was peripheral blood. The receptors shown here come from a man aged 35 to 55 with active or convalescent COVID-19.

The chain carries TRBV18 and TRBJ1-1, with 7 bases matching TRBD1. CDR3 length: 14 amino acids. Per germline, CDR1 KGHSH and CDR2 LQKENI. The J segment lost 4 bases and the V segment lost 4 bases, leaving 6 bases of the junction unmatched. CDR3 sequence: CASSLQGTGTEAFF. The CDR3 bases are TGTGCCAGCTCACTACAGGGGACGGGCACTGAAGCTTTCTTT.

The chain links TRBV9 to TRBJ1-3, with a tentative D call TRBD1 (6 bases). This CDR3 contains 16 residues. CDR1 is SGDLS, CDR2 YYNGEE, per germline. Trimming took 0 bases from V and 2 from J, leaving 12 bases between them. CDR3 nucleotide sequence: TGTGCCAGCAGCGTAGATAGCAGGGGCGCTGGAAACACCATATATTTT. Its protein is CASSVDSRGAGNTIYF. The full variable domain, in which reference TRBV9 and TRBJ1-3 provide the parts outside the CDR3, is DSGVTQTPKHLITATGQRVTLRCSPRSGDLSVYWYQQSLDQGLQFLIQYYNGEERAKGNILERFSAQQFPDLHSELNLSSLELGDSALYFCASSVDSRGAGNTIYFGEGSWLTVV.

The chain combines TRBV30 with TRBJ1-6; TRBD1 matches at 8 bases. Germline V CDR1 and CDR2: GTSNPN, SVGIG (reference sequence). CDR3 length: 15 residues. With V trimmed by 2 bases and J by 8 bases, 8 bases remained unmatched. CDR3 sequence reads: CAWSITGQGYSPLHF. CDR3 bases: TGTGCCTGGAGTATTACCGGACAGGGCTATTCACCCCTCCACTTT.

CDR3 amino acids: CASSQWGGTDTQYF. The CDR3 DNA follows: TGTGCCAGCAGCCAGTGGGGAGGCACAGATACGCAGTATTTT. The rearrangement uses TRBV3-1 (or the pseudogene TRBV3-2) and TRBJ2-3; D may be TRBD2 (5 bases). CDR1 and CDR2 (germline): LGHDT, YNNKEL (reference sequence). The CDR3 is made up of 14 amino acids. The V end was cut by 3 bases, the J end by 1 base, with 8 bases between.

This chain links TRBV9 with TRBJ2-7; D not certain. The CDR3 is 12 amino acids. Per the germline V gene, CDR1 is SGDLS and CDR2 is YYNGEE. V gave up 4 bases and J gave up 9 bases, with 14 bases separating them. This CDR3 is CASSPLESGQYF. In DNA, the CDR3 is TGTGCCAGCAGCCCTCTAGAATCGGGGCAGTACTTC.

This clone was recorded once. The chain has TRBV4-3 and TRBJ2-7, with D possibly TRBD1 on 5 matching bases. Germline CDR1 reads LGHNA; CDR2 reads YSLEER. V was cut by 0 bases and J by 3 bases, with 18 bases left in between. The CDR3 totals 17 residues. The CDR3 reads CASSQDYASRANYEQYF. CDR3 coding DNA: TGCGCCAGCAGCCAAGATTATGCGTCCAGGGCTAACTACGAGCAGTACTTC.

The gene calls are TRBV4-2 and TRBJ1-5, with D possibly TRBD1 on 6 matching bases. The length of the CDR3 is 15 residues. Germline V gene lookup returns CDR1 LGHNA and CDR2 YNFKEQ. Trimming pared 3 bases from V and 7 bases from J, leaving 16 bases between. The CDR3 reads CASSHFRGGGQPQHF. The DNA for the CDR3 is TGTGCCAGCAGCCATTTTCGAGGGGGGGGCCAGCCCCAGCATTTT.

J is TRBJ1-3 and V is TRBV30; D perhaps matches TRBD1 (5 bases). Germline loops: CDR1 GTSNPN, CDR2 SVGIG (reference sequence). The V end lost 2 bases, the J end lost 0 bases, and 11 bases lay between the germline ends. This CDR3 contains 15 residues. This chain's CDR3 is CAWSPRQISGNTIYF. CDR3 nucleotide sequence: TGTGCCTGGAGTCCAAGACAGATCTCTGGAAACACCATATATTTT.

This chain joins TRBV29-1 and TRBJ2-3; no definite D call. V dropped 4 bases and J dropped 2 bases, with 16 bases sitting between them. This CDR3 region has 15 residues. Germline assignment: CDR1 SQVTM and CDR2 ANQGSEA. The CDR3 nucleotides are TGCAGCGTTGCCATAGCACATGCCGACACAGATACGCAGTATTTT. The encoded protein is CSVAIAHADTDTQYF.

The chain couples TRBV21-1 to TRBJ2-1; no DNA check was done on the table's D call, TRBD1. TRBV21-1 represents a pseudogene. The length of the CDR3 is 14 residues. CDR3 loop: CASSTGQVYNEQFF. The CDR3 bases are TGTGCCAGCAGCACCGGACAGGTATACAATGAGCAGTTCTTC.

In DNA form, the CDR3 reads TGCAGCGCCGGACAGTGGGAGACCCAGTACTTC. This codes for CSAGQWETQYF. V gene TRBV29-1 combines with J gene TRBJ2-5; the D gene is possibly TRBD1 (6 bases). V was pared by 7 bases and J by 5 bases, with 11 bases between. Germline V gene sequence: CDR1 SQVTM, CDR2 ANQGSEA. This CDR3 is 11 amino acids long. The full variable domain, rest sourced from reference TRBV29-1 and TRBJ2-5, is SAVISQKPSRDICQRGTSLTIQCQVDSQVTMMFWYRQQPGQSLTLIATANQGSEATYESGFVIDKFPISRPNLTFSTLTVSNMSPEDSSIYLCSAGQWETQYFGPGTRLLVL.

This rearrangement joins TRBV19 to TRBJ2-1, with 9 positions matching TRBD2. The germline V gene has CDR1 LNHDA and CDR2 SQIVND (reference sequence). This CDR3 is built from 16 residues. V trimming: 8 bases; J trimming: 4 bases; junction bases outside the gene matches: 12. CDR3 residues: CASGKILAGPYNEQFF. In nucleotides, the CDR3 is TGTGCCAGTGGAAAGATCCTAGCGGGGCCTTACAATGAGCAGTTCTTC.

The J gene is TRBJ2-5, the V gene TRBV3-1 (or the pseudogene TRBV3-2); 8 bases map to TRBD1. Germline values: CDR1 LGHDT, CDR2 YNNKEL (reference sequence). J was trimmed by 1 base and V by 4 bases; bases with no gene match: 11. This CDR3 contains 17 residues. The CDR3 bases are TGTGCCAGCAGCCGGCCCGCTCCAGGGGGCATCCAAGAGACCCAGTACTTC. This gives the protein CASSRPAPGGIQETQYF.

V usage is TRBV7-2 and J usage is TRBJ1-6; TRBD1 aligns across 7 bases. Trimming cost V 5 bases and J 3 bases; bases outside gene matches: 10. The CDR3 is 17 amino acids. The germline V gene encodes CDR1 SGHTA and CDR2 FQGNSA. CDR3 region: CASSLSRQGYYNSPLHF. The CDR3 bases are TGTGCCAGCAGCCTTTCTCGACAGGGCTACTATAATTCACCCCTCCACTTT. Combining the CDR3 with reference TRBV7-2 and TRBJ1-6 gives the whole variable domain GAGVSQSPSNKVTEKGKDVELRCDPISGHTALYWYRQSLGQGLEFLIYFQGNSAPDKSGLPSDRFSAERTGGSVSTLTIQRTQQEDSAVYLCASSLSRQGYYNSPLHFGNGTRLTVT.

CDR3 coding DNA: TGTGCCAGCAGCCCCCGGGACAGGTCCTACGAGCAGTACTTC. This translates into CASSPRDRSYEQYF. The gene calls are TRBV7-2 and TRBJ2-7; 8 nucleotides line up with TRBD1. Germline values: CDR1 SGHTA, CDR2 FQGNSA. V shed 5 bases, J shed 1 base, and the junction held 4 bases outside the gene matches. The CDR3 consists of 14 residues.

V gene TRBV6-1 combines with J gene TRBJ1-2, with D perhaps matching TRBD1 (5 bases). The CDR3 sequence is 16 residues long. V dropped 1 base and J dropped 2 bases, with 14 bases sitting between them. The germline CDR1 and CDR2 sequences are MNHNS and SASEGT. The CDR3 spells CASSEGYDSANYGYTF. For the CDR3, the DNA is TGTGCCAGCAGTGAAGGCTATGACAGTGCAAACTATGGCTACACCTTC.

The table lists this clone with a count of one. The rearrangement joins TRBV5-1 to TRBJ1-2; possible D gene TRBD1, 5 bases. The germline V gene encodes CDR1 SGHRS and CDR2 YFSETQ. Deletions cut 3 bases from V and 6 bases from J, with 18 bases between. This CDR3 has 15 amino acids. This CDR3 reads CASSWEGQVDNGYTF. The CDR3, as DNA: TGCGCCAGCAGCTGGGAAGGACAAGTGGATAATGGCTACACCTTC.

The J gene is TRBJ2-3, the V gene TRBV5-1; 11 nucleotides align to TRBD1. V was pared by 4 bases and J by 2 bases, with 3 bases of the junction left unmatched. Germline V lookup: CDR1 SGHRS, CDR2 YFSETQ. This CDR3 has 15 residues. CDR3 sequence (DNA): TGCGCCAGCAGCCACGGACAGGGGGCCACAGATACGCAGTATTTT. Amino acids: CASSHGQGATDTQYF.

The chain uses TRBV6-6 and TRBJ2-1; 7 bases align to TRBD1. Unmatched junction bases numbered 10, after V lost 4 bases and J lost 4 bases. Germline V CDR1 and CDR2: MNHNY, SVGAGI (reference sequence). The CDR3 spans 16 residues. The DNA of the CDR3 is TGTGCCAGCAGTTTAACAGGGACAGCTAGATACAATGAGCAGTTCTTC. This gives the protein CASSLTGTARYNEQFF.

The chain employs TRBV7-2 and TRBJ1-1; TRBD1 matches at 8 bases. CDR3 length: 14 residues. The trim removed 4 bases at V and 4 bases at J, leaving 5 bases unmatched. In germline, CDR1 is SGHTA, CDR2 FQGNSA. CDR3 region: CASSSQGVGTEAFF. CDR3 nucleotides: TGTGCCAGCAGCTCACAGGGGGTGGGCACTGAAGCTTTCTTT.

The V gene is TRBV15, the J gene TRBJ1-1; D remains ambiguous. The CDR3 consists of 14 residues. CDR1 and CDR2 from the germline V gene are LNHNV and YYDKDF (reference sequence). The V end was cut by 6 bases, the J end by 2 bases, with 13 bases between. DNA of the CDR3: TGTGCCACCAGGAGAAGCGGAGCAAACACTGAAGCTTTCTTT. Its protein product is CATRRSGANTEAFF.

This rearrangement joins TRBV10-2 to TRBJ1-1; a weak D match, TRBD1 (5 bases). Germline V gene lookup returns CDR1 WSHSY and CDR2 SAAADI. V was trimmed by 2 bases and J by 4 bases, leaving 8 bases between them. The CDR3 has 13 residues. The CDR3 DNA reads as TGCGCCAGCAGTGAGCAGGGAACCACTGAAGCTTTCTTT. It translates to CASSEQGTTEAFF.